This T cell receptor (beta chain) was observed in a study of blood T cell repertoires in COVID-19. Under the authors' procedure: Nucleated cell counts were estimated from reference gene primer amplification. TCRdb's copy holds only in-frame clones and misses some; the assay was immunoSEQ multiplex PCR. The V and J calls and clone size come from that table; D and trimming were worked out from the DNA. The table lists more than 110,000 clones, roughly 85% of them singletons. Germline V gene lookup returns CDR1 MNHNS and CDR2 SASEGT. V lost 0 bases, J lost 2 bases, and 10 bases stayed unmatched. The CDR3 consists of 18 residues.

This receptor was identified in a man aged 55 to 70 with acute or convalescent COVID-19. This chain uses TRBV6-1 with TRBJ2-3; TRBD1 matches 8 bases. Sequenced: peripheral blood. CDR3 nucleotides: TGTGCCAGCAGTGAAGCCGCCCCGGACAGGGTTCCCACAGATACGCAGTATTTT. As protein: CASSEAAPDRVPTDTQYF.